This T cell receptor (beta chain) was profiled in a study of blood T cell repertoires in COVID-19. The overall study: Sources were T cells, B-cell-depleted T cells, or PBMCs; the material itself was cDNA or gDNA.

This CDR3 has 15 residues. In germline, CDR1 is MNHEY, CDR2 SVGAGI. Trimming pared 0 bases from V and 8 bases from J, leaving 11 bases between. Repertoires were generated with immunoSEQ multiplex PCR, while TCRdb's copy carries only in-frame clones and drops some. Among 250,000 to 350,000 clones listed, around four fifths were seen once. This receptor was obtained from a woman in her forties or fifties with active or convalescent COVID-19. The rearrangement uses TRBV6-5 and TRBJ1-6; D perhaps matches TRBD1 (6 bases). Sequencing was carried out using peripheral blood. The CDR3 protein is CASSYSDRSHSPLHF. CDR3 DNA: TGTGCCAGCAGTTACTCGGACAGAAGCCATTCACCCCTCCACTTT.